What follows are 15 T cell receptor beta chains derived from one specimen sequenced in a study of T cell responses to AZD1222 COVID-19 vaccine. TCRdb's copy holds only in-frame clones and misses some; the assay was immunoSEQ multiplex PCR. Among over 95,000 clones listed, 84% were seen once. The source material was peripheral blood, sampled 28 days after the second AZD1222 dose. The source of these receptors is an adult who received the AZD1222 COVID-19 vaccine.

V is TRBV6-6 and J is TRBJ1-4; D remains ambiguous. The germline CDR1 and CDR2 sequences are MNHNY and SVGAGI (reference sequence). This CDR3 region has 15 residues. The ends were cut back, 6 bases at V and 7 bases at J, with 18 bases in the middle. CDR3 sequence reads: CASSPGIVKSEKLFF. CDR3 bases: TGTGCCAGCAGCCCCGGGATAGTCAAGAGTGAAAAACTGTTTTTT.

CDR3 region: CASSPAPRINQPQHF. Written as DNA, the CDR3 is TGTGCCAGCAGTCCCGCCCCCAGGATCAATCAGCCCCAGCATTTT. This chain joins TRBV7-2 and TRBJ1-5; D call uncertain. The CDR3 loop spans 15 amino acids. Germline V gene sequence: CDR1 SGHTA, CDR2 FQGNSA. Trimming removed 6 bases at V and 3 bases at J, with 15 bases between.

The chain employs TRBV6-5 and TRBJ1-1; TRBD1 is a possible D gene (5 bases). CDR3 length: 13 residues. Germline V CDR1 and CDR2: MNHEY, SVGAGI. V was clipped by 4 bases and J by 3 bases, with 9 bases between them. The CDR3 reads CASSLIRDTEAFF. CDR3 DNA sequence: TGTGCCAGCAGTTTAATCAGGGACACTGAAGCTTTCTTT.

Comments on this clone: The germline gene is not matched at one end of the junction; a read error may be the cause. The V gene is TRBV6-4, the J gene TRBJ2-7; D is possibly TRBD2 (5 bases). Germline loops: CDR1 MRHNA, CDR2 SNTAGT. The CDR3 extends over 13 amino acids. The CDR3 nucleotides are TGTGCCAGCAGTGACACCGAGGGCCCTTTCCCCCCGTTC. This translates into CASSDTEGPFPPF.

The chain couples TRBV27 to TRBJ1-5; no clear D gene. The CDR3 length is 13 residues. CDR1 is MNHEY, CDR2 SMNVEV, per germline (reference sequence). Trimming left V 6 bases short and J 6 bases short, with 12 bases between. This chain's CDR3 is CASRPQFPQPQHF. CDR3 DNA sequence: TGTGCCAGCAGGCCACAGTTTCCTCAGCCCCAGCATTTT.

The genes are TRBV7-9 and TRBJ2-5, with a tentative D call TRBD1 (5 bases). Between the trimmed V and J ends, which lost 3 bases and 4 bases, there was a span of 9 bases. Germline V gene data show CDR1 as SEHNR and CDR2 as FQNEAQ (reference sequence). CDR3 length: 13 residues. CDR3 in DNA: TGTGCCAGCAGCTTTAGACAGACAGAGACCCAGTACTTC. Protein sequence: CASSFRQTETQYF.

The chain recombines TRBV27 with TRBJ2-7; D gene ambiguous. Germline lookup yields CDR1 MNHEY and CDR2 SMNVEV (reference sequence). The CDR3 has 15 amino acids. The V gene lost 4 bases and the J gene lost 4 bases, with 17 bases spanning the gap. The CDR3: CASSSLRIPPYEQYF. DNA for the CDR3: TGTGCCAGCAGTTCCCTAAGGATCCCACCATACGAGCAGTACTTC.

This chain uses TRBV5-4 with TRBJ1-2; D remains ambiguous. Trimming left V 5 bases short and J 0 bases short, with 11 bases between. The CDR3 sequence is 14 residues long. Germline V gene lookup returns CDR1 SGHNT and CDR2 YYREEE (reference sequence). The DNA for the CDR3 is TGTGCCAGCAGACCCGTGGGGACTAACTATGGCTACACCTTC. Translated, it gives CASRPVGTNYGYTF.

V is TRBV7-9 and J is TRBJ2-3; the match to TRBD2 covers 14 bases. CDR1 and CDR2 (germline): SEHNR, FQNEAQ (reference sequence). This CDR3 region has 18 residues. Trimming removed 4 bases from V and 0 bases from J; junction bases left unmatched: 6. CDR3 loop: CASSSWTSGRISTDTQYF. CDR3 nucleotides: TGTGCCAGCAGCTCATGGACTAGCGGGAGGATTAGCACAGATACGCAGTATTTT.

As regards this clone: Its ends do not fully match the called genes, so a read error is possible. The chain links TRBV7-9 to TRBJ1-4; 8 positions agree with TRBD1. Germline V gives CDR1 SEHNR, CDR2 FQNEAQ (reference sequence). The CDR3 runs to 13 residues. CDR3 bases: TGTGCCGGCAGGGGACAGGATAATGAAAAACTGTTTTTT. Translating gives CAGRGQDNEKLFF. Complete variable domain (other parts from reference TRBV7-9 and TRBJ1-4): DTGVSQNPRHKITKRGQNVTFRCDPISEHNRLYWYRQTLGQGPEFLTYFQNEAQLEKSRLLSDRFSAERPKGSFSTLEIQRTEQGDSAMYLCAGRGQDNEKLFFGSGTQLSVL.

The chain is built from TRBV5-1 and TRBJ1-6, with D hard to call. The CDR3 runs 14 residues. CDR1 is SGHRS, CDR2 YFSETQ, per germline. V was clipped by 3 bases and J by 11 bases, with 15 bases between them. The CDR3 sequence is CASSSSVETTPLHF. CDR3 nucleotides: TGCGCCAGCAGCTCCTCTGTTGAAACAACACCCCTCCACTTT.

This clone showed up just once. This chain joins TRBV9 and TRBJ2-2, with D unclear. This CDR3 is 15 amino acids long. Germline loops: CDR1 SGDLS, CDR2 YYNGEE. Between the trimmed V and J ends, which lost 4 bases and 5 bases, there was a span of 15 bases. CDR3 region: CASSNRTARTGELFF. CDR3 nucleotide sequence: TGTGCCAGCAGCAACCGGACCGCCCGGACCGGGGAGCTGTTTTTT.

The CDR3 sequence is CSVSTGTGGIEQFF. In DNA form, the CDR3 reads TGCAGCGTTTCTACCGGGACAGGGGGCATTGAGCAGTTCTTC. The rearrangement uses TRBV29-1 and TRBJ2-1; TRBD1 matches 12 bases. This CDR3 contains 14 residues. Germline V lookup: CDR1 SQVTM, CDR2 ANQGSEA. With V trimmed by 5 bases and J by 9 bases, 8 bases remained unmatched.

The chain uses TRBV4-2 and TRBJ2-2; D gene unclear. CDR1 is LGHNA, CDR2 YNFKEQ, per germline. Between the trimmed V and J ends, which lost 0 bases and 5 bases, there was a span of 10 bases. CDR3 size: 15 residues. The CDR3 region is CASSQESLLTGELFF. In DNA form, the CDR3 reads TGTGCCAGCAGCCAAGAAAGCCTCTTGACCGGGGAGCTGTTTTTT.

The V and J genes are TRBV30 and TRBJ2-2, with D perhaps matching TRBD1 (5 bases). Germline V CDR1 and CDR2: GTSNPN, SVGIG (reference sequence). The CDR3 has 15 amino acids. V was cut by 5 bases and J by 3 bases, with 16 bases left in between. CDR3 nucleotide sequence: TGTGCCTGGGGGGCTGGGGCGGTAGACACCGGGGAGCTGTTTTTT. The encoded protein is CAWGAGAVDTGELFF.